This T cell receptor (beta chain) comes out of a study of identical twins. V gave up 5 bases and J gave up 5 bases, with 15 bases separating them. This CDR3 is 14 amino acids long. Germline values: CDR1 MNHEY, CDR2 SMNVEV (reference sequence). This clonotype was observed a handful of times. Its target is not known. Regarding the study as a whole: Abundant beta clonotypes from cord blood bore fewer insertions; memory repertoires lacked this pattern.

Each CDR3 protein gets one entry after TCRdb re-called the 5' RACE reads with MiXCR. The sample lists 540,000 or so distinct CDR3 sequences, under 25% occurring once. A further study also used this sample, focusing on yellow fever vaccine responses in identical twins.

The chain couples TRBV27 to TRBJ2-5; a possible D gene is TRBD2 (6 bases). Sequencing was carried out using CD4+ T cells sorted from blood. The TCR comes from a woman between 18 and 29 years old in good health. The CDR3 region has the DNA TGTGCCAGCAGTAAACCGGGAGCCCAGGAGACCCAGTACTTC. The encoded protein is CASSKPGAQETQYF.